This T cell receptor beta chain came from a study of T cell responses to AZD1222 COVID-19 vaccine. Assay used: immunoSEQ multiplex PCR; TCRdb lists only in-frame clones, some missing. The sample lists around 81,000 clones; 75% to 95% were seen once. A word on this clone: Antigen unknown.

Study observations and caveats: Donors skewed white British and female; clonal diversity was possibly underestimated. Spike-specific TCR breadth rose after two AZD1222 doses, and depth rose as well.

CDR1 and CDR2 (germline): LNHDA, SQIVND (reference sequence). The CDR3 extends over 13 amino acids. V lost 8 bases to trimming and J lost 6 bases, with 14 bases between them. The clonotype originates from an adult who received the AZD1222 COVID-19 vaccine. V is TRBV19 and J is TRBJ2-1; D tentatively reads TRBD1 or TRBD2 (5 bases each). The starting material was peripheral blood, obtained 28 days after the second AZD1222 dose. The CDR3 region is CASRSGALNEQFF. CDR3 bases: TGTGCCAGTCGCTCCGGGGCCCTCAATGAGCAGTTCTTC. The full variable domain, in which reference TRBV19 and TRBJ2-1 provide the parts outside the CDR3, is DGGITQSPKYLFRKEGQNVTLSCEQNLNHDAMYWYRQDPGQGLRLIYYSQIVNDFQKGDIAEGYSVSREKKESFPLTVTSAQKNPTAFYLCASRSGALNEQFFGPGTRLTVL.